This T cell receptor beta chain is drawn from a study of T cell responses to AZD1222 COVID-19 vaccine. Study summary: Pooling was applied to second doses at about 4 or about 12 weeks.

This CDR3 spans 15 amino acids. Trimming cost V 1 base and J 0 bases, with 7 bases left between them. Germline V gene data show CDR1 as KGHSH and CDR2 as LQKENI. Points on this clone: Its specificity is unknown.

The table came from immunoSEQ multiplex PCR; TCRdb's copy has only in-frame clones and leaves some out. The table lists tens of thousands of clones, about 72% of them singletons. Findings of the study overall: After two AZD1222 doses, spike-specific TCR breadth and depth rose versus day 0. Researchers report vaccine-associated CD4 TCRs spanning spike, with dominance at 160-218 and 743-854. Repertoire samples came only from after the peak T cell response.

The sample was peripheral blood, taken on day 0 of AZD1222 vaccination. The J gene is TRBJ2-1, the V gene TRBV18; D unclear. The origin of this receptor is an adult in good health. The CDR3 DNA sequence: TGTGCCAGCTCACCACAAGAGAGCTCCTACAATGAGCAGTTCTTC. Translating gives CASSPQESSYNEQFF.